This entry is about one T cell receptor beta chain. Produced via immunoSEQ multiplex PCR; TCRdb's table is partial and in-frame only. The sample consists of about 95,000 clones, 67% of them appearing once. The V gene's germline CDR1 is GTSNPN and CDR2 SVGIG (reference sequence). With 3 bases clipped from V and 6 bases from J, the junction kept 8 bases outside the gene matches. This CDR3 is built from 14 residues. The sample comes from a study of shared clonotypes between healthy human individuals. The chain uses TRBV30 and TRBJ1-5, with 7 bases matching TRBD1. The receptor was isolated from a man under 40 in good health. Sample: memory CD8+ T cells sorted from blood. Subset indicated: CD45RO+ cells pooled with CCR7-negative TemRA cells. This chain's CDR3 is CAWRRSGGSQPQHF. The CDR3 nucleotides read TGTGCCTGGAGAAGGTCAGGGGGTAGTCAGCCCCAGCATTTT.